This T cell receptor (beta chain) was sequenced during a study of shared clonotypes between healthy human individuals. CD45RO-negative, CCR7-positively selected cells formed the naive CD8 fraction, excluding terminally differentiated effector memory CD45RA+ cells. This CDR3 region has 13 residues. Germline CDR1 and CDR2: LGHNA and YNFKEQ. Trimming took 0 bases from V and 3 from J, leaving 6 bases between them. Profiled with immunoSEQ multiplex PCR; TCRdb holds only in-frame clones, not every one. The top ten clones hold 1.2% of a sample with about 2 million clones, about 95% of them seen once. The rearrangement uses TRBV4-2 and TRBJ2-7; D call uncertain. The sequencing sample was made of naive CD8+ T cells sorted from blood. The TCR comes from a man between 18 and 35 years old in good health. CDR3: CASSQEAGYEQYF. CDR3 bases: TGTGCCAGCAGCCAAGAGGCTGGCTACGAGCAGTACTTC.